This T cell receptor (beta chain) was identified during a study of T cell responses to AZD1222 COVID-19 vaccine. Trimming took 3 bases from V and 5 from J, leaving 15 bases between them. The CDR3 is 15 amino acids. Per the germline V gene, CDR1 is KGHDR and CDR2 is SFDVKD. The assay was immunoSEQ multiplex PCR, and TCRdb's table has in-frame clones only and misses some. Of around 50,000 clones in the sample, under 90% were seen once. The V gene is TRBV24-1, the J gene TRBJ2-5; D might be TRBD1 (6 bases). Sequenced material: peripheral blood, taken on day 0 of AZD1222 vaccination. The origin of this receptor is an adult in good health. The CDR3 spells CATSDTQGRWETQYF. As DNA, the CDR3 is TGTGCCACCAGTGATACACAGGGACGCTGGGAGACCCAGTACTTC.